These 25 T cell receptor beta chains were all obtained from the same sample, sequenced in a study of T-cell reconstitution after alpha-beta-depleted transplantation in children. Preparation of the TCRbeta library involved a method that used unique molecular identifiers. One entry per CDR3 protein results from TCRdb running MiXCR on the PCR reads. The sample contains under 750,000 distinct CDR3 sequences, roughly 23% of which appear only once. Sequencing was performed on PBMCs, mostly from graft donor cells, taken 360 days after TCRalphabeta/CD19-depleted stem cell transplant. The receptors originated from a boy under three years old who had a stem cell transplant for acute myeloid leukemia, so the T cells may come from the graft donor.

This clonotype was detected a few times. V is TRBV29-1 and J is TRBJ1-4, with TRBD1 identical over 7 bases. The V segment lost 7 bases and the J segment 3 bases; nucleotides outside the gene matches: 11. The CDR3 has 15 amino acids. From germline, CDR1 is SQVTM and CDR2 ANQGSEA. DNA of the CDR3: TGCAGCGCCATCTTTGGGACAGCCCCTAATGAAAAACTGTTTTTT. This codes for CSAIFGTAPNEKLFF.

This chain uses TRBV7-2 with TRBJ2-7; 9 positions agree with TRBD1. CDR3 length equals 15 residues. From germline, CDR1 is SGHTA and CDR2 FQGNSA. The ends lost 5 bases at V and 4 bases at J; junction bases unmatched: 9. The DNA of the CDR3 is TGTGCCAGCAGCGAATCGGGACAGGGAACGTACGAGCAGTACTTC. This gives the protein CASSESGQGTYEQYF. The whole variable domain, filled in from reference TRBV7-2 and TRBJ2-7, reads GAGVSQSPSNKVTEKGKDVELRCDPISGHTALYWYRQSLGQGLEFLIYFQGNSAPDKSGLPSDRFSAERTGGSVSTLTIQRTQQEDSAVYLCASSESGQGTYEQYFGPGTRLTVT.

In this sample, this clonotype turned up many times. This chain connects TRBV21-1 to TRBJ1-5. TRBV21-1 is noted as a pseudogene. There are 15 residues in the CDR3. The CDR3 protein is CASIPRGSLNQPQHF. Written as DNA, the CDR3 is TGTGCCAGCATTCCCCGCGGGAGCCTTAATCAGCCCCAGCATTTT.

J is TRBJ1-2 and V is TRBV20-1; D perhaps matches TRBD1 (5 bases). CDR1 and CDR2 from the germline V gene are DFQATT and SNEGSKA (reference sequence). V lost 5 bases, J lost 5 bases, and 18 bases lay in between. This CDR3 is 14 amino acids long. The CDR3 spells CSAGGQGALYGYTF. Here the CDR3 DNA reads TGCAGTGCTGGAGGGCAGGGCGCCCTTTATGGCTACACCTTC.

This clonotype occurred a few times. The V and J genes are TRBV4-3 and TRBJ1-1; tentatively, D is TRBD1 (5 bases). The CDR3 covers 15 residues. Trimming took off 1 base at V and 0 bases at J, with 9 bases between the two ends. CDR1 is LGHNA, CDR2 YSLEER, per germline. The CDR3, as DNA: TGCGCCAGCAGCCAAGTACGGGGGTTGAACACTGAAGCTTTCTTT. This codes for CASSQVRGLNTEAFF.

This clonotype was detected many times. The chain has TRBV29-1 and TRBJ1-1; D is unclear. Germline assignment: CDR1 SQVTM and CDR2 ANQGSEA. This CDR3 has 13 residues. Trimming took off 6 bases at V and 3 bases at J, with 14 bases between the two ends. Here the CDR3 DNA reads TGCAGCGTCTCGACCCCCGTAGACACTGAAGCTTTCTTT. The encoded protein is CSVSTPVDTEAFF.

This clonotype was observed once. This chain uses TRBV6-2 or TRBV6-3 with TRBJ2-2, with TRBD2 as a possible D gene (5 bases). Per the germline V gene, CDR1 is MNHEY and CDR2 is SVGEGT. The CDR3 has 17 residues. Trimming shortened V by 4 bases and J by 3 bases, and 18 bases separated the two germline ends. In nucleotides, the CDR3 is TGTGCCAGCAGTTCTGGTACCGGGAAACCTCACACCGGGGAGCTGTTTTTT. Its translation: CASSSGTGKPHTGELFF.

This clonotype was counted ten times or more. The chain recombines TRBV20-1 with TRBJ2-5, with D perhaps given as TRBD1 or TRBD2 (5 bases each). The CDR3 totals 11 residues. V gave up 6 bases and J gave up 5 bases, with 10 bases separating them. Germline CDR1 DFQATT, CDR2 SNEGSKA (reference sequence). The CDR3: CSAVGEETQYF. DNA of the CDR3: TGCAGTGCGGTGGGGGAGGAGACCCAGTACTTC.

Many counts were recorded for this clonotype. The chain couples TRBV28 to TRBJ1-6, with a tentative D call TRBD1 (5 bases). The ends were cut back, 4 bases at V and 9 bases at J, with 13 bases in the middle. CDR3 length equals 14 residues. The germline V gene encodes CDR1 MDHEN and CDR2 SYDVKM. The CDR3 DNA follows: TGTGCCAGCAGTTCAGACGGGGGGGGTTCACCCCTCCACTTT. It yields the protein CASSSDGGGSPLHF.

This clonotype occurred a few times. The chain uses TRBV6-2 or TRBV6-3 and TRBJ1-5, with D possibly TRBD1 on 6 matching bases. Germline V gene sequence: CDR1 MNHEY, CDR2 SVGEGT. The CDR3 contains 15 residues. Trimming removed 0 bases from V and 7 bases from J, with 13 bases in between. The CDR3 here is CASSYSGQGYQPQHF. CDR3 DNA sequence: TGTGCCAGCAGTTACTCAGGGCAGGGGTACCAGCCCCAGCATTTT.

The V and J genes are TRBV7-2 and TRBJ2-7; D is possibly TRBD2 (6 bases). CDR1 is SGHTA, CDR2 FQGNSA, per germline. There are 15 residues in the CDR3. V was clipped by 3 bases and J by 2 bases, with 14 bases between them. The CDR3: CASSFGSSGPYEQYF. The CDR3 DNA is TGTGCCAGCAGCTTCGGTAGTAGCGGCCCCTACGAGCAGTACTTC.

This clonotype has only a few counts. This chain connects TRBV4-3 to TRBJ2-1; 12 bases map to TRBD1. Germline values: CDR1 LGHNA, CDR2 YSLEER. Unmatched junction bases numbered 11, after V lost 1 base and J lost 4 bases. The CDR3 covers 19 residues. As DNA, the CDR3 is TGCGCCAGCAGCCAAGCCCCCGGGACAGGGGGCGCCCCTTACAATGAGCAGTTCTTC. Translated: CASSQAPGTGGAPYNEQFF.

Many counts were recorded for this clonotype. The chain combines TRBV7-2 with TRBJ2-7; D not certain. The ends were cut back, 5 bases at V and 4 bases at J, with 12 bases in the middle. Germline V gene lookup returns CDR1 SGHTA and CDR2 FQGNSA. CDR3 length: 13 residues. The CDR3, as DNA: TGTGCCAGCAGCCTTGGGCGACCGTACGAGCAGTACTTC. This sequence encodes CASSLGRPYEQYF.

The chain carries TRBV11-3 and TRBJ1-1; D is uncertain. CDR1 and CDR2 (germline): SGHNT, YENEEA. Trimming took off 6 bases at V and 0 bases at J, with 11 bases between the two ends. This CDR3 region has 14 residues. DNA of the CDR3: TGTGCCAGCAGTTCCGGGTCTTTGAACACTGAAGCTTTCTTT. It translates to CASSSGSLNTEAFF. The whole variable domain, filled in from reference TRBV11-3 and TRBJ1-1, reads EAGVVQSPRYKIIEKKQPVAFWCNPISGHNTLYWYLQNLGQGPELLIRYENEEAVDDSQLPKDRFSAERLKGVDSTLKIQPAELGDSAVYLCASSSGSLNTEAFFGQGTRLTVV.

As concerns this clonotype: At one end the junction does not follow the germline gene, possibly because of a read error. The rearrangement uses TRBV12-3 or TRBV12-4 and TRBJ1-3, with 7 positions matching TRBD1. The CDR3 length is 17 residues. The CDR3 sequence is CTSSFSMGQHPGNTIYF. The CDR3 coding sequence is TGTACCAGCAGTTTCTCCATGGGACAGCACCCTGGAAACACCATATATTTT.

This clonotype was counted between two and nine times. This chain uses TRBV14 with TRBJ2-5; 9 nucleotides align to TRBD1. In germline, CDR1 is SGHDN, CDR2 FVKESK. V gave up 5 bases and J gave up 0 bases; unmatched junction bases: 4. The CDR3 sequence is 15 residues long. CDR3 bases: TGTGCCAGCAGCTTGGACAGGGGTAACCAAGAGACCCAGTACTTC. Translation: CASSLDRGNQETQYF.

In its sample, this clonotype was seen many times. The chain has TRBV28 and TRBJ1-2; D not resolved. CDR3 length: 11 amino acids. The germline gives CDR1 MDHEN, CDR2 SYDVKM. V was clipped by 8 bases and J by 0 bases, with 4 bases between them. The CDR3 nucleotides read TGTGCCAGCCGGGCTAACTATGGCTACACCTTC. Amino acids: CASRANYGYTF.

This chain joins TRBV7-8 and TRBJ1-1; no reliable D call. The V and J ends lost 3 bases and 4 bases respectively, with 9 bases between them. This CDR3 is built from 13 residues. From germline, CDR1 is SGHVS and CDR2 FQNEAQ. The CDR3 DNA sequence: TGTGCCAGCAGCTTCTCTGAGGCCACTGAAGCTTTCTTT. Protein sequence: CASSFSEATEAFF.

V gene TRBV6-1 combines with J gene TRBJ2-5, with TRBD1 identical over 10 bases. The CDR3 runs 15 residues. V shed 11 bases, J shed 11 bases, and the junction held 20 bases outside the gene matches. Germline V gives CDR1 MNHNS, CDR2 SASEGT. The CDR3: CAAWGGRQGALRQYF. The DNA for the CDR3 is TGTGCCGCCTGGGGGGGGCGACAGGGGGCCCTTCGGCAGTACTTC.

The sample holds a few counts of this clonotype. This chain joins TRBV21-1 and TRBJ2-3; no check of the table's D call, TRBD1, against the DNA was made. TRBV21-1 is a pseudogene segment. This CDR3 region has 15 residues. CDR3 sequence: CASSKALCGGDTQYF. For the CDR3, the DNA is TGTGCCAGCAGCAAAGCGCTTTGTGGGGGAGATACGCAGTATTTT.

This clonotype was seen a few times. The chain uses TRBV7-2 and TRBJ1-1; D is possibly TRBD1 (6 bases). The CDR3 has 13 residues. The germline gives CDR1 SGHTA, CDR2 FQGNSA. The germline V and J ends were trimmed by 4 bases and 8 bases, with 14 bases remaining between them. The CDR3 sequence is CASSSRTAPEAFF. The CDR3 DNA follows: TGTGCCAGCAGCTCGAGGACAGCTCCCGAAGCTTTCTTT.

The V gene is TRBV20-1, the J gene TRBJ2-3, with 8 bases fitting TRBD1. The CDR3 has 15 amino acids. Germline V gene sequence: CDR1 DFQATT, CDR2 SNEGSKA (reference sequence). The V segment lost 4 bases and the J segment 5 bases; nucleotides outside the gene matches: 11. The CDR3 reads CSAIGLDRVVDTQYF. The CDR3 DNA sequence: TGCAGTGCTATAGGTCTGGACAGGGTAGTAGATACGCAGTATTTT.

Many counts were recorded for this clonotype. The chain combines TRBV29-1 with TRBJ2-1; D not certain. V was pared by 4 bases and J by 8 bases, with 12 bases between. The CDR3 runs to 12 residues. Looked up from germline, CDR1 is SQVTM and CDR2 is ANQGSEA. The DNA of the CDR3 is TGCAGCGTTGGACCCCTGGCGGATGAGCAGTTCTTC. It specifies CSVGPLADEQFF.

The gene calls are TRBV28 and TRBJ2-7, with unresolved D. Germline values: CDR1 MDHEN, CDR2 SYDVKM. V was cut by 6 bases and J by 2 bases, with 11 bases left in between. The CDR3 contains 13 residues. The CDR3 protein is CASSQAFPYEQYV. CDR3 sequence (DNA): TGTGCCAGCAGCCAGGCGTTTCCCTACGAGCAGTACGTC.

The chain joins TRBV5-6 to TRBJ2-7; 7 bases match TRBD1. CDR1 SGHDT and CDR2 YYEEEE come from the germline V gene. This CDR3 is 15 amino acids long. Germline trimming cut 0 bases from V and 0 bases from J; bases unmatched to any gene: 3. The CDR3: CASSLGQGRSYEQYF. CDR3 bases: TGTGCCAGCAGCTTGGGACAGGGCCGCTCCTACGAGCAGTACTTC.